The sequence of this T cell receptor (beta chain) was determined in a study of long-term antiretroviral therapy in people with HIV. Sequencing relied on immunoSEQ assay v3.0, run at survey level. Generated by immunoSEQ multiplex PCR, the TCRdb table keeps only in-frame clones and is missing some. This sample has 10,000 or so clones, with approximately 78% found just once. This clone was recorded only once. The V end lost 2 bases, the J end lost 4 bases, and 10 bases lay between the germline ends. Germline CDR1 and CDR2: SGHRS and YFSETQ. The CDR3 has 14 residues. The material was unsorted PBMCs, obtained 0.7 years after starting antiretroviral therapy. The genes are TRBV5-1 and TRBJ2-1; weak D call: TRBD1 (6 bases). The receptor was derived from a man aged 35-49 years with HIV. CDR3: CASSLEGQYNEQFF. The CDR3 DNA is TGCGCCAGCAGCTTAGAAGGACAGTACAATGAGCAGTTCTTC. The variable domain in full, with the rest retrieved from reference TRBV5-1 and TRBJ2-1, is KAGVTQTPRYLIKTRGQQVTLSCSPISGHRSVSWYQQTPGQGLQFLFEYFSETQRNKGNFPGRFSGRQFSNSRSEMNVSTLELGDSALYLCASSLEGQYNEQFFGPGTRLTVL.